This T cell receptor beta chain comes out of a study of cytomegalovirus exposure and HLA in healthy donors. In the PCR, 60 Vbeta and 13 Jbeta primers were used. Assay used: immunoSEQ multiplex PCR; TCRdb lists only in-frame clones, some missing. The repertoire has around 200,000 clones, about three quarters of them found once; the top ten carry about 2%. Whole-study findings and limits: Most TCR sequences showed up rarely, but some public TCRs showed up in many donors. A later analysis showed HLA-associated TCR beta chains outstripping equally common others in clonal expansion.

This clone was detected only once. Its antigen remains unidentified. There are 13 residues in the CDR3. Germline V gene lookup returns CDR1 SGHTA and CDR2 FQGTGA. V lost 5 bases to trimming and J lost 3 bases; unmatched junction nucleotides: 4. The rearrangement links TRBV7-3 to TRBJ2-7; TRBD2 matches 7 bases. The sequenced sample was PBMCs. The TCR sequence derives from a male donor in good health and CMV-seronegative. This CDR3 is CASSRGRDYEQYF. CDR3 coding DNA: TGTGCCAGCAGCCGGGGGAGGGACTACGAGCAGTACTTC.